Below, 32 T cell receptor beta chains from the same sample are listed, as sequenced in a study of T-cell reconstitution after alpha-beta-depleted transplantation in children. Unique molecular identifiers were incorporated when the TCRbeta library was constructed. Each CDR3 protein gets one entry after TCRdb re-called the PCR reads with MiXCR. Among approximately 500,000 distinct CDR3 sequences, roughly a tenth were seen once, and the ten largest hold roughly 2%. Specimen: PBMCs, collected before TCRalphabeta/CD19-depleted stem cell transplant. The receptors shown here come from a child aged 2-15 years with inherited bone marrow failure, due to receive a stem cell transplant.

This clonotype was seen at least ten times. The genes are TRBV27 and TRBJ2-1, with D possibly matching TRBD1 (6 bases). Germline V gene sequence: CDR1 MNHEY, CDR2 SMNVEV (reference sequence). This CDR3 spans 15 amino acids. Trimming stripped 7 bases from V and 4 bases from J, with 17 bases between. The CDR3 region has the DNA TGTGCCAGCACTCCCCAGGGGTTATGGTACAATGAGCAGTTCTTC. This translates into CASTPQGLWYNEQFF.

In its sample, this clonotype was seen many times. The chain recombines TRBV12-3 or TRBV12-4 with TRBJ2-7; TRBD1 or TRBD2 may be the D gene (5 bases each). CDR3 size: 14 residues. Trimming pared 4 bases from V and 2 bases from J, leaving 12 bases between. The CDR3 coding sequence is TGTGCCAGCAGTTCTACGGGACCACCCTACGAGCAGTACTTC. Protein sequence: CASSSTGPPYEQYF.

This clonotype was seen ten or more times. The V call is TRBV29-1, the J call TRBJ1-2; D ambiguous. The V end was cut by 3 bases, the J end by 8 bases, with 10 bases between. CDR3 length equals 11 residues. The germline CDR1 and CDR2 sequences are SQVTM and ANQGSEA. The CDR3 nucleotides read TGCAGCGTTGATGAGGGCTGGGGCTACACCTTC. Its translation is CSVDEGWGYTF.

This clonotype has at least ten counts. The chain uses TRBV4-2 and TRBJ2-1, with D possibly TRBD2 on 6 matching bases. The ends were cut back, 0 bases at V and 8 bases at J, with 11 bases in the middle. This CDR3 is 14 amino acids long. Germline V CDR1 and CDR2: LGHNA, YNFKEQ. The CDR3 DNA reads TGTGCCAGCAGCCAAGAGTGGAGGGTCCATGAGCAGTTCTTC. The encoded protein is CASSQEWRVHEQFF.

This clonotype came up many times. The rearrangement links TRBV4-2 to TRBJ1-5; 7 bases are a match to TRBD1. The trim removed 1 base at V and 7 bases at J, leaving 7 bases unmatched. The CDR3 has 15 amino acids. Germline loops: CDR1 LGHNA, CDR2 YNFKEQ. This chain's CDR3 is CASSQGPGGMQPQHF. The CDR3 bases are TGTGCCAGCAGCCAAGGTCCAGGGGGGATGCAGCCCCAGCATTTT.

This clonotype was observed many times. The junction does not match germline at one end; this may be a read error. The rearrangement uses TRBV7-7 and TRBJ2-1, with a tentative D call TRBD2 (6 bases). Germline V lookup: CDR1 SSHAT, CDR2 FNYEAQ (reference sequence). This CDR3 is built from 16 residues. CDR3 sequence: CASSLGVSGSYNEQFF. The CDR3 coding sequence is TGTGCTAGCAGCTTAGGTGTTAGCGGCTCCTACAATGAGCAGTTCTTC.

This clonotype showed up many times. The chain is built from TRBV7-6 and TRBJ2-7; D ambiguous. Trimming removed 1 base from V and 3 bases from J, with 7 bases in between. The germline V gene has CDR1 SGHVS and CDR2 FNYEAQ. CDR3 length: 13 amino acids. Here the CDR3 reads CASSLGAIYEQYF. CDR3 coding DNA: TGTGCCAGCAGCTTAGGAGCCATCTACGAGCAGTACTTC.

In this sample, this clonotype turned up a few times. The chain carries TRBV12-3 or TRBV12-4 and TRBJ1-2; weak D call: TRBD1 (5 bases). Trimming left V 10 bases short and J 0 bases short, with 15 bases between. This CDR3 is 14 amino acids long. Here the CDR3 DNA reads TGTGCCATTGGGGGTCCCTCGGCTAACTATGGCTACACCTTC. It codes for CAIGGPSANYGYTF.

The chain combines TRBV3-1 with TRBJ2-1; 14 bases line up with TRBD2. CDR1 LGHDT and CDR2 YNNKEL come from the germline V gene (reference sequence). The CDR3 runs 23 residues. Germline trimming cut 0 bases from V and 0 bases from J; bases unmatched to any gene: 16. In DNA form, the CDR3 reads TGTGCCAGCAGCCAAGAAATTCCGACTAGCGGGAGGGATGATTTTAGCTCCTACAATGAGCAGTTCTTC. This gives the protein CASSQEIPTSGRDDFSSYNEQFF.

The rearrangement uses TRBV28 and TRBJ2-3, with a tentative D call TRBD1 (6 bases). V lost 4 bases to trimming and J lost 8 bases, with 13 bases between them. CDR1 is MDHEN and CDR2 is SYDVKM in the germline V gene. CDR3 length: 13 amino acids. For the CDR3, the DNA is TGTGCCAGCAGTTCCCGGACCAGGGGTACGCAGTATTTT. It codes for CASSSRTRGTQYF.

J is TRBJ2-3 and V is TRBV27; D possibly corresponds to TRBD2 (5 bases). With 2 bases removed from V and 4 bases from J, the gap between germline ends came to 16 bases. Germline-derived CDR1 and CDR2 are MNHEY and SMNVEV (reference sequence). The CDR3 runs 16 residues. CDR3 nucleotides: TGTGCCAGCAGTTTAAACCCGGGGATGGAGGCAGATACGCAGTATTTT. Its protein product is CASSLNPGMEADTQYF.

This clonotype was seen at least ten times. This sequence joins TRBV10-3 and TRBJ2-3; the match to TRBD1 covers 12 bases. The germline CDR1 and CDR2 sequences are ENHRY and SYGVKD. The V gene end was trimmed by 8 bases and the J gene end by 4 bases; junction bases not matched to a gene: 4. The CDR3 extends over 14 amino acids. The CDR3 here is CAIGTGGQADTQYF. DNA for the CDR3: TGTGCCATCGGGACAGGGGGCCAAGCAGATACGCAGTATTTT.

This clonotype was counted many times. V is TRBV29-1 and J is TRBJ1-2; no clear D gene. The CDR3 spans 11 residues. V was pared by 7 bases and J by 8 bases, with 14 bases between. CDR1 and CDR2 (germline): SQVTM, ANQGSEA. CDR3 protein: CSGRSPEGYTF. CDR3 coding DNA: TGCAGCGGACGAAGCCCGGAAGGCTACACCTTC.

Turning to this clonotype: This clone may be a read error of a much larger clone one base away. The genes are TRBV28 and TRBJ1-2; D gene uncertain. Trimming removed 6 bases from V and 4 bases from J, with 15 bases in between. Germline loops: CDR1 MDHEN, CDR2 SYDVKM. This CDR3 comprises 14 residues. CDR3: CASSDPFGPYGYTF. For the CDR3, the DNA is TGTGCCAGCAGCGACCCATTTGGACCCTATGGCTACACCTTC.

The sample holds many counts of this clonotype. The chain links TRBV7-2 to TRBJ2-1; D uncertain. The CDR3 extends over 15 amino acids. Looked up from germline, CDR1 is SGHTA and CDR2 is FQGNSA. V was cut by 0 bases and J by 13 bases, with 19 bases left in between. The CDR3 sequence: CASSLASGDSRKQFF. Written as DNA, the CDR3 is TGTGCCAGCAGCTTAGCAAGTGGAGATTCACGTAAACAGTTCTTC.

This clonotype was counted at least ten times. The chain carries TRBV7-9 and TRBJ2-2; 11 positions match TRBD2. Germline values: CDR1 SEHNR, CDR2 FQNEAQ (reference sequence). The CDR3 extends over 17 amino acids. Trimming removed 5 bases from V and 1 base from J; junction bases left unmatched: 6. CDR3 nucleotides: TGTGCCAGCAGCCGCCCCGGACTAGCGGGGAACACCGGGGAGCTGTTTTTT. The encoded protein is CASSRPGLAGNTGELFF.

There are many counts of this clonotype. V usage is TRBV12-3 or TRBV12-4 and J usage is TRBJ2-5; TRBD2 agrees at 8 bases. The V segment lost 5 bases and the J segment 7 bases; nucleotides outside the gene matches: 9. CDR3 length: 14 residues. In DNA, the CDR3 is TGTGCCAGCAGTGCGAGCGGGAGTGGTGGGACCCAGTACTTC. Translating it yields CASSASGSGGTQYF.

The rearrangement links TRBV6-5 to TRBJ2-5; 9 nucleotides line up with TRBD1. The germline V gene encodes CDR1 MNHEY and CDR2 SVGAGI. The V segment lost 6 bases and the J segment 4 bases; nucleotides outside the gene matches: 18. This CDR3 spans 18 amino acids. CDR3 sequence (DNA): TGTGCCAGCAGCCCCCCGACAGGGGGAGGGGATCAATCAGAGACCCAGTACTTC. It yields the protein CASSPPTGGGDQSETQYF.

This clonotype was counted ten times or more. CDR3 loop: CASSLGSGGYNEQFF. The CDR3 DNA reads TGCGCCAGCAGCTTGGGGTCTGGGGGTTACAATGAGCAGTTCTTC. The chain joins TRBV5-1 to TRBJ2-1; either TRBD1 or TRBD2 may fit D (5 bases each). The CDR3 contains 15 residues. Germline V gene lookup returns CDR1 SGHRS and CDR2 YFSETQ. The V and J ends lost 0 bases and 4 bases respectively, with 11 bases between them. Variable domain in full (rest from reference TRBV5-1 and TRBJ2-1): KAGVTQTPRYLIKTRGQQVTLSCSPISGHRSVSWYQQTPGQGLQFLFEYFSETQRNKGNFPGRFSGRQFSNSRSEMNVSTLELGDSALYLCASSLGSGGYNEQFFGPGTRLTVL.

This clonotype has at least ten counts. The V gene is TRBV10-2, the J gene TRBJ2-7; D possibly matches TRBD1 or TRBD2 (5 bases each). The V and J ends lost 0 bases and 2 bases respectively, with 14 bases between them. This CDR3 is built from 16 residues. The germline V gene has CDR1 WSHSY and CDR2 SAAADI. The CDR3 DNA follows: TGCGCCAGCAGTGAGTCGGTTCCAGGGAGCCCCTACGAGCAGTACTTC. It specifies CASSESVPGSPYEQYF.

Many counts were recorded for this clonotype. J is TRBJ2-5 and V is TRBV4-3, with D tentatively TRBD2 (5 bases). Looked up from germline, CDR1 is LGHNA and CDR2 is YSLEER. The V and J ends lost 0 bases and 5 bases respectively, with 7 bases between them. The CDR3 spans 13 residues. CDR3 in DNA: TGCGCCAGCAGCCAAGATTGGGAGGAGACCCAGTACTTC. This gives the protein CASSQDWEETQYF.

This clonotype was counted between two and nine times. The gene calls are TRBV27 and TRBJ2-1, with a possible D match to TRBD1 (5 bases). The CDR3 loop spans 15 amino acids. V was shortened by 8 bases and J by 1 base, with 15 bases between the two germline ends. The V gene's germline CDR1 is MNHEY and CDR2 SMNVEV (reference sequence). CDR3 coding DNA: TGTGCCAGCGGGGCAACTACACCATCCTACAATGAGCAGTTCTTC. Translating it yields CASGATTPSYNEQFF.

This clonotype appeared many times. The rearrangement links TRBV5-1 to TRBJ1-2, with unresolved D. Germline V gene lookup returns CDR1 SGHRS and CDR2 YFSETQ. The CDR3 loop spans 14 amino acids. V lost 2 bases, J lost 3 bases, and 11 bases lay in between. CDR3 sequence: CASSFDGLYYGYTF. CDR3 DNA: TGCGCCAGCAGCTTCGACGGTCTGTACTATGGCTACACCTTC. Full variable domain (rest looked up from reference TRBV5-1 and TRBJ1-2): KAGVTQTPRYLIKTRGQQVTLSCSPISGHRSVSWYQQTPGQGLQFLFEYFSETQRNKGNFPGRFSGRQFSNSRSEMNVSTLELGDSALYLCASSFDGLYYGYTFGSGTRLTVV.

This clonotype was detected many times. The rearrangement links TRBV4-3 to TRBJ2-1, with 11 bases aligning to TRBD2. Germline CDR1 and CDR2: LGHNA and YSLEER. V shed 0 bases and J 0 bases; nucleotides not matched to a gene: 7. The CDR3 sequence is 19 residues long. The CDR3 region is CASSQDMIAGGSSYNEQFF. The CDR3 nucleotides read TGCGCCAGCAGCCAAGACATGATAGCGGGAGGGTCCTCCTACAATGAGCAGTTCTTC.

This clonotype came up many times. The rearrangement joins TRBV4-3 to TRBJ2-3, with TRBD2 matching over 7 bases. V dropped 2 bases and J dropped 0; count of bases not matched to a gene: 2. The CDR3 extends over 15 amino acids. CDR1 and CDR2 (germline): LGHNA, YSLEER. CDR3 nucleotides: TGCGCCAGCAGCCAACTAGCGGCAAGCACAGATACGCAGTATTTT. This translates into CASSQLAASTDTQYF.

The chain is built from TRBV4-1 and TRBJ2-3; 9 bases are a match to TRBD2. The CDR3 is 16 residues long. Germline V gene data show CDR1 as MGHRA and CDR2 as YSYEKL. J lost 3 bases, V lost 4 bases, and 8 bases had no gene match. The chain's CDR3 is CASSRYSGSRTDTQYF. CDR3 bases: TGCGCCAGCAGCCGATATAGCGGGAGCCGAACAGATACGCAGTATTTT.

This clonotype was observed at least ten times. V is TRBV5-5 and J is TRBJ2-7; 7 nucleotides align to TRBD2. CDR1 and CDR2 from the germline V gene are SGHKS and YYEKEE (reference sequence). The CDR3 is made up of 13 amino acids. Trimming at V came to 5 bases and at J to 3 bases, leaving 5 bases not matched to a gene. CDR3 sequence: CASSGLGYYEQYF. The CDR3 DNA is TGTGCCAGCAGTGGACTAGGGTACTACGAGCAGTACTTC.

There are many counts of this clonotype. The chain employs TRBV9 and TRBJ2-7; 9 positions agree with TRBD1. This CDR3 contains 16 residues. Trimming took 0 bases from V and 6 from J; bases not matched to a gene: 10. Germline CDR1 and CDR2: SGDLS and YYNGEE. CDR3 bases: TGTGCCAGCAGCGTAGCTTATGGACAGGGGTTGGGCGAGCAGTACTTC. Its translation is CASSVAYGQGLGEQYF.

The chain combines TRBV20-1 with TRBJ1-1; D is possibly TRBD1 (6 bases). CDR3 size: 15 residues. Germline loops: CDR1 DFQATT, CDR2 SNEGSKA (reference sequence). Trimming took off 5 bases at V and 7 bases at J, with 23 bases between the two ends. The CDR3 reads CSASRRGAHASEAFF. The CDR3 DNA reads TGCAGTGCTTCTCGGAGGGGGGCGCATGCAAGTGAAGCTTTCTTT.

This clonotype was observed at least ten times. The chain couples TRBV18 to TRBJ2-1; 8 nucleotides align to TRBD2. Germline V gene lookup returns CDR1 KGHSH and CDR2 LQKENI. V lost 2 bases and J lost 7; bases outside the gene matches: 7. This CDR3 comprises 15 residues. The CDR3 bases are TGTGCCAGCTCACCAATCGGGACTAGGGGGAATGAGCAGTTCTTC. Amino acids: CASSPIGTRGNEQFF.

This clonotype was counted at least ten times. The V and J genes are TRBV18 and TRBJ2-5, with D perhaps matching TRBD1 or TRBD2 (6 bases each). Germline V gene lookup returns CDR1 KGHSH and CDR2 LQKENI. This CDR3 is built from 17 residues. V lost 3 bases, J lost 4 bases, and 21 bases lay in between. CDR3 amino acids: CASSPTSATGARETQYF. The CDR3, as DNA: TGTGCCAGCTCACCCACCTCGGCGACGGGGGCGAGAGAGACCCAGTACTTC.

This clonotype was detected many times. The V call is TRBV7-2, the J call TRBJ1-3, with D possibly TRBD1 on 5 matching bases. V gave up 5 bases and J gave up 4 bases, with 15 bases separating them. Germline loops: CDR1 SGHTA, CDR2 FQGNSA. This CDR3 has 15 residues. This CDR3 reads CASSKNLRVGNTIYF. The CDR3 DNA is TGTGCCAGCAGCAAGAATCTCAGGGTCGGAAACACCATATATTTT.